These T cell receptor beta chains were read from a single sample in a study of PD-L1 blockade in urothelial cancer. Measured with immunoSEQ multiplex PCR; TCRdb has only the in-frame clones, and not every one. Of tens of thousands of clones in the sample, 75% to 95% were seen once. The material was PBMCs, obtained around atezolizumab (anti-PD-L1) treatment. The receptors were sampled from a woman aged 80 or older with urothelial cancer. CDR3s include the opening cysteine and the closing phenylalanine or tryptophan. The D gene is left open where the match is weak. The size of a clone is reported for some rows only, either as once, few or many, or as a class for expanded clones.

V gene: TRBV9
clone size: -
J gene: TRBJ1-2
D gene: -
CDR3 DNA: TGTGCCAGCAGCCCTCAAGGGGGAATGATCTATGGCTACACCTTC
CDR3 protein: CASSPQGGMIYGYTF

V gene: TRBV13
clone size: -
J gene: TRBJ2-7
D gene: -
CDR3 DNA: TGTGCCAGCAGCTTAGTAGGGACTGCCAGCTCCTACGAGCAGTACTTC
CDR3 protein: CASSLVGTASSYEQYF

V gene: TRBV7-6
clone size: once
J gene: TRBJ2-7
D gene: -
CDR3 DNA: TGTGCCAGCAGCTTAGATTCTGGGACATTCTCCTACGAGCAGTACTTC
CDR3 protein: CASSLDSGTFSYEQYF

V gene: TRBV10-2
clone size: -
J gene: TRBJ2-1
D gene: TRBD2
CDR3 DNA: TGCGCCAGCAGGGAAGCGGGATCCTACAATGAGCAGTTCTTC
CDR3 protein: CASREAGSYNEQFF

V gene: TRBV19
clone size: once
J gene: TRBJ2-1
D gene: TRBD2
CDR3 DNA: TGTGCCAGTAGTATCAAAGGAGCGGGAGTTGATGAGCAGTTCTTC
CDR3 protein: CASSIKGAGVDEQFF

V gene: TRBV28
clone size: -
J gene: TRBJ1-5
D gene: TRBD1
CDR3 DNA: TGTGCCAGCAGTTTACTACAAGGGGGCGGTCAGCCCCAGCATTTT
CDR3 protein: CASSLLQGGGQPQHF

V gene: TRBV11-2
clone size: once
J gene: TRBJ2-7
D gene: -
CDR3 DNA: TGTGCCAGCTCGGGGGGCAGGGGGCAATACGAGCAGTACTTC
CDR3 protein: CASSGGRGQYEQYF

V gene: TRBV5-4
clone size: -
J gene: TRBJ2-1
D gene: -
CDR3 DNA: TGTGCCAGCAGCTTGGTAGGAGCTGAGCAGTTCTTC
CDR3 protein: CASSLVGAEQFF

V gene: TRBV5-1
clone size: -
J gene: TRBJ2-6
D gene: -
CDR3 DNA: TGCGCCAGCAGCCCCCGGCAGGGGAGCGCCGGGGCCAACGTCCTGACTTTC
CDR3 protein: CASSPRQGSAGANVLTF

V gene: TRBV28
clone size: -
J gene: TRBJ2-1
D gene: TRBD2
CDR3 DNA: TGTGCCAGCAGTCTTCCGGGACTAGCCCGGTACAATGAGCAGTTCTTC
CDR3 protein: CASSLPGLARYNEQFF

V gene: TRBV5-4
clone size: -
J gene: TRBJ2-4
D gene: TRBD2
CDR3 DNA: TGTGCCAGCAGCTTGGGAAGGCTAGCGGGAGGGGTAGCCAAAAACATTCAGTACTTC
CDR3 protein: CASSLGRLAGGVAKNIQYF

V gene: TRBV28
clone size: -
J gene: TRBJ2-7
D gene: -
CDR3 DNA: TGTGCCAGCAGTCGAGACCGACCCGGACAGTTTCTCTCCTACGAGCAGTACTTC
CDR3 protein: CASSRDRPGQFLSYEQYF

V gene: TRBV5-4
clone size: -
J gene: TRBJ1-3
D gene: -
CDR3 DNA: TGTGCCAGCAGCTTGACCCTGCAAAGCGCTGGAAACACCATATATTTT
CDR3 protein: CASSLTLQSAGNTIYF

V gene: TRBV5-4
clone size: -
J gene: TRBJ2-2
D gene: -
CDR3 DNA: TGTGCCAGCAGCTTGCCCCCGTCCGGAGGGCATAGGGCCGGGGAGCTGTTTTTT
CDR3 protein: CASSLPPSGGHRAGELFF